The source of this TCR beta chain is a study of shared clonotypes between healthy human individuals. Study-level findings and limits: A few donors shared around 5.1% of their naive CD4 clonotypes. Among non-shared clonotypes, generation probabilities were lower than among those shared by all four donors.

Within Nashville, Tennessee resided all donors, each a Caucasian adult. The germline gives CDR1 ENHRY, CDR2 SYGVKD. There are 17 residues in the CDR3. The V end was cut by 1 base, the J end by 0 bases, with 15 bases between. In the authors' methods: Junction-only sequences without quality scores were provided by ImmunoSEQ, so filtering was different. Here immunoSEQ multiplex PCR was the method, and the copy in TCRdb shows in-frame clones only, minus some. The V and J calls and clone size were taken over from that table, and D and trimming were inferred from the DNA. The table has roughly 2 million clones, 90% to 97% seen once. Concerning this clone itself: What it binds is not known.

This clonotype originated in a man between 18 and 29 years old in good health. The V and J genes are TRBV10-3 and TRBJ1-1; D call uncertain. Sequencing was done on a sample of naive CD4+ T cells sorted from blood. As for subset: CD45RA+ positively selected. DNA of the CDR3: TGTGCCATCAGTGAGTGGGTCCTCAAAAGTGTGAACACTGAAGCTTTCTTT. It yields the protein CAISEWVLKSVNTEAFF.